Listed below are T cell receptor beta chains from one sample, sequenced in a study of T cell changes during pregnancy in multiple sclerosis. Assay used: immunoSEQ multiplex PCR; TCRdb lists only in-frame clones, some missing. The data contain 38,000 or so clones, 90% of them singletons. The sample consisted of CD4+ T cells from peripheral blood mononuclear cells, taken in the second trimester of pregnancy. Receptors were obtained from a female donor with multiple sclerosis, enrolled in a pregnancy study. Both conserved end residues are part of each CDR3. The D gene is left open where the match is weak. Not every row has a clone size; where given, it reads once, few, many or a size class.

d_call j_call v_call clone_size cdr3_aa cdr3_nt
TRBD2 TRBJ2-7 TRBV13 NA CASSHKGLAGYEQYF TGTGCCAGCAGCCACAAGGGACTAGCGGGCTACGAGCAGTACTTC
NA TRBJ2-7 TRBV5-4 NA CASSSPGSEQYF TGTGCCAGCAGCTCGCCCGGTTCCGAGCAGTACTTC
NA TRBJ1-5 TRBV6-1 NA CASSDFGAGEHF TGTGCCAGCAGTGATTTTGGAGCAGGGGAGCATTTT
TRBD1 TRBJ1-2 TRBV7-2 few CASSFYTGEAGYTF TGTGCCAGCAGCTTTTATACAGGGGAGGCTGGCTACACCTTC
NA TRBJ2-7 TRBV6-1 NA CASRVAGAYEQYF TGTGCCAGCAGGGTCGCAGGGGCCTACGAGCAGTACTTC
NA TRBJ1-4 TRBV28 NA CASSLAEKLFF TGTGCCAGCAGTTTAGCGGAAAAACTGTTTTTT
NA TRBJ2-5 TRBV29-1 NA CSVPLGGAQETQYF TGCAGCGTCCCCCTTGGGGGGGCGCAAGAGACCCAGTACTTC
NA TRBJ1-1 TRBV7-2 NA CASSLGQLNTEAFF TGTGCCAGCAGCTTAGGACAGTTGAACACTGAAGCTTTCTTT
NA TRBJ1-2 TRBV6-5 NA CASRFRGDYGYTF TGTGCCAGCAGATTCAGGGGTGACTATGGCTACACCTTC
TRBD1 TRBJ2-7 TRBV6-5 NA CASRDRAISYEQYF TGTGCCAGCCGGGACAGGGCCATCTCCTACGAGCAGTACTTC
NA TRBJ1-4 TRBV4-3 NA CASSQDRVRGEKLFF TGCGCCAGCAGCCAAGACAGGGTTCGAGGTGAAAAACTGTTTTTT
TRBD2 TRBJ2-4 TRBV11-2 NA CASSLVGGRGNIQYF TGTGCCAGCAGCTTAGTAGGCGGGAGGGGGAACATTCAGTACTTC
TRBD2 TRBJ2-7 TRBV25-1 NA CASRPGTSASRQYF TGTGCCAGCAGACCCGGGACTAGCGCATCACGGCAGTACTTC
TRBD1 TRBJ1-1 TRBV7-9 NA CASSLSFGQGTEAFF TGTGCCAGCAGTTTATCGTTTGGACAGGGGACTGAAGCTTTCTTT
NA TRBJ2-4 TRBV28 NA CASSSPSETQNIQYF TGTGCCAGCAGCAGCCCTAGCGAGACTCAAAACATTCAGTACTTC
NA TRBJ2-3 TRBV2 NA CATTGTQADTQYF TGTGCCACCACCGGGACTCAGGCAGATACGCAGTATTTT
NA TRBJ1-1 TRBV30 NA CAWSVRGGTEAFF TGTGCCTGGAGTGTAAGGGGTGGCACTGAAGCTTTCTTT
NA TRBJ2-7 TRBV15 NA CATSRGFSVGSPYEQYF TGTGCCACCAGCAGAGGGTTTTCGGTCGGGTCCCCCTACGAGCAGTACTTC
TRBD1 TRBJ1-2 TRBV19 once CASSTNLQGIRGYTF TGTGCCAGTAGTACCAACTTACAGGGGATCCGTGGCTACACCTTC
NA TRBJ2-1 TRBV7-9 few CASRNRENEQFF TGTGCCAGCAGAAACAGGGAGAATGAGCAGTTCTTC
NA TRBJ1-1 TRBV11-2 NA CASSSDHRERNTEAFF TGTGCCAGCAGCTCCGACCACAGGGAAAGAAACACTGAAGCTTTCTTT
TRBD2 TRBJ2-3 TRBV7-9 NA CASSLGVAGIDTQYF TGTGCCAGCAGCTTAGGGGTAGCGGGTATAGATACGCAGTATTTT
NA TRBJ1-1 TRBV6-5 few CASSVDRGSTEAFF TGTGCCAGCAGCGTGGACCGAGGGAGCACTGAAGCTTTCTTT
NA TRBJ2-4 TRBV9 NA CASSFLPAGPKNIQYF TGTGCCAGCAGCTTCCTCCCCGCAGGTCCCAAAAACATTCAGTACTTC
NA TRBJ1-4 TRBV19 NA CASSMRTRRNEKLFF TGTGCCAGTAGTATGAGGACCAGGAGGAATGAAAAACTGTTTTTT
NA TRBJ2-7 TRBV7-2 NA CASSPSTTYEQYF TGTGCCAGCAGCCCATCTACCACCTACGAGCAGTACTTC
NA TRBJ1-3 TRBV29-1 NA CSVGAGDTIYF TGCAGCGTTGGGGCAGGCGACACCATATATTTT
NA TRBJ1-2 TRBV5-4 NA CASSLDGPRVNGYTF TGTGCCAGCAGCTTGGACGGGCCCAGGGTAAATGGCTACACCTTC
TRBD2 TRBJ2-1 TRBV10-3 NA CAIRGGLLNEQFF TGTGCCATCAGGGGAGGGCTACTCAATGAGCAGTTCTTC
NA TRBJ1-3 TRBV5-6 NA CASTLQGIGNTIYF TGTGCCAGCACCCTACAGGGAATTGGAAACACCATATATTTT
NA TRBJ2-7 TRBV28 NA CASSPAYEQYF TGTGCCAGCAGTCCCGCCTACGAGCAGTACTTC